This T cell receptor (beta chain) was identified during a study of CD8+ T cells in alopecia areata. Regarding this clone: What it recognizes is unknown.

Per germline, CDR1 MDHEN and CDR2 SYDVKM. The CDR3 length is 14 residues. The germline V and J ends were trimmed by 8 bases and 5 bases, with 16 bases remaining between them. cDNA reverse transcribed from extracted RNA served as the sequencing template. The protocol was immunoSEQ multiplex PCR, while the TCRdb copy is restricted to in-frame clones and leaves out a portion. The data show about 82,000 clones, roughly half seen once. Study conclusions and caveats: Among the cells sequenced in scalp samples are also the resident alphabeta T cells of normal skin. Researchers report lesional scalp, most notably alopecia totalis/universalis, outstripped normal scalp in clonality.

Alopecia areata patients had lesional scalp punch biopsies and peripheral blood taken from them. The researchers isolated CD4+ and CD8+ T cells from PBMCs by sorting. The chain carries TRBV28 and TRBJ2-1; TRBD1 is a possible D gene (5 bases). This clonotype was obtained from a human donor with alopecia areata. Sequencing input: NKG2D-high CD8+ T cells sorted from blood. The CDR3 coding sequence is TGTGCCAGCTGCCATGGGATAGGGGACAATGAGCAGTTCTTC. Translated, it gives CASCHGIGDNEQFF.